A selection of T cell receptor beta chains follows, all from one sample in a study of blood T cells in healthy people across ages. TCRdb used MiXCR to reprocess the 5' RACE reads, holding one entry per CDR3 protein. This sample carries about 580,000 distinct CDR3 sequences, around half of them seen once, and the ten largest clones take around 23%. The sample taken for sequencing was blood. The receptors stem from a man at least 80 years old in good health. CDR3s include the opening cysteine and the closing phenylalanine or tryptophan. Fields, in order: clone size, J gene, CDR3 length, V gene, D gene, CDR3 protein, CDR3 DNA. A D gene is named only where the DNA matches it firmly. Only part of the rows carry a size: once, few, many, or a class if the clone is expanded.

clone size: few
J gene: TRBJ1-2
CDR3 length: 15
V gene: TRBV5-5
D gene: NA
CDR3 protein: CASSFSGLPENGYTF
CDR3 DNA: TGTGCCAGCAGCTTCTCAGGATTACCGGAGAACGGCTACACCTTC

clone size: NA
J gene: TRBJ1-2
CDR3 length: 15
V gene: TRBV12-3/TRBV12-4
D gene: NA
CDR3 protein: CASSPPKGSGYGYTF
CDR3 DNA: TGTGCCAGCAGTCCCCCAAAAGGGAGCGGCTATGGCTACACCTTC

clone size: few
J gene: TRBJ2-5
CDR3 length: 13
V gene: TRBV7-2
D gene: NA
CDR3 protein: CASSLDFQETQYF
CDR3 DNA: TGTGCCAGCAGCTTAGACTTCCAAGAGACCCAGTACTTC

clone size: NA
J gene: TRBJ2-3
CDR3 length: 13
V gene: TRBV7-9
D gene: NA
CDR3 protein: CASSLRGPDTQYF
CDR3 DNA: TGTGCCAGCAGCTTACGCGGCCCAGATACGCAGTATTTT

clone size: NA
J gene: TRBJ2-1
CDR3 length: 13
V gene: TRBV7-2
D gene: NA
CDR3 protein: CASSLAPHNEQFF
CDR3 DNA: TGTGCCAGCAGCTTAGCCCCCCACAATGAGCAGTTCTTC

clone size: NA
J gene: TRBJ2-5
CDR3 length: 11
V gene: TRBV29-1
D gene: NA
CDR3 protein: CSVDGGETQYF
CDR3 DNA: TGCAGCGTTGATGGAGGAGAGACCCAGTACTTC

clone size: few
J gene: TRBJ2-3
CDR3 length: 16
V gene: TRBV20-1
D gene: NA
CDR3 protein: CSARNRRALSTDTQYF
CDR3 DNA: TGCAGTGCTAGAAACCGGAGGGCCCTTAGCACAGATACGCAGTATTTT

clone size: NA
J gene: TRBJ2-2
CDR3 length: 14
V gene: TRBV10-3
D gene: NA
CDR3 protein: CAIRDNPNTGELFF
CDR3 DNA: TGTGCCATCAGAGACAACCCGAACACCGGGGAGCTGTTTTTT

clone size: few
J gene: TRBJ2-7
CDR3 length: 16
V gene: TRBV20-1
D gene: TRBD2
CDR3 protein: CSARRGVAGGSYEQYF
CDR3 DNA: TGCAGTGCTAGACGCGGGGTAGCGGGAGGCTCCTACGAGCAGTACTTC

clone size: few
J gene: TRBJ2-2
CDR3 length: 15
V gene: TRBV7-9
D gene: TRBD1
CDR3 protein: CASSARQGSTGELFF
CDR3 DNA: TGTGCCAGCAGCGCCCGACAGGGTAGCACCGGGGAGCTGTTTTTT

clone size: NA
J gene: TRBJ1-5
CDR3 length: 13
V gene: TRBV12-3/TRBV12-4
D gene: NA
CDR3 protein: CASSLGVEQPQHF
CDR3 DNA: TGTGCCAGCAGTTTAGGGGTGGAGCAGCCCCAGCATTTT

clone size: few
J gene: TRBJ2-1
CDR3 length: 17
V gene: TRBV4-1
D gene: TRBD2
CDR3 protein: CASSPTGGTRLYNEQFF
CDR3 DNA: TGCGCCAGCAGCCCTACTGGGGGGACTAGACTCTACAATGAGCAGTTCTTC

clone size: NA
J gene: TRBJ2-1
CDR3 length: 15
V gene: TRBV20-1
D gene: TRBD2
CDR3 protein: CSAFPPRGGYNEQFF
CDR3 DNA: TGCAGTGCCTTCCCCCCGCGCGGGGGTTACAATGAGCAGTTCTTC

clone size: many
J gene: TRBJ1-2
CDR3 length: 13
V gene: TRBV6-6
D gene: NA
CDR3 protein: CASSYGQSYGYTF
CDR3 DNA: TGTGCCAGCAGTTACGGGCAGTCATATGGCTACACCTTC

clone size: NA
J gene: TRBJ2-5
CDR3 length: 16
V gene: TRBV7-2
D gene: TRBD2
CDR3 protein: CASRDITGTSEETQYF
CDR3 DNA: TGTGCCAGCAGGGATATTACCGGGACTAGCGAAGAGACCCAGTACTTC

clone size: NA
J gene: TRBJ2-7
CDR3 length: 14
V gene: TRBV27
D gene: NA
CDR3 protein: CASSTDRRIYEQYF
CDR3 DNA: TGTGCCAGCTCTACCGATCGCAGAATCTACGAGCAGTACTTC

clone size: NA
J gene: TRBJ2-1
CDR3 length: 13
V gene: TRBV9
D gene: NA
CDR3 protein: CASSDGTLNEQFF
CDR3 DNA: TGTGCCAGCAGCGACGGGACGCTAAATGAGCAGTTCTTC

clone size: NA
J gene: TRBJ2-3
CDR3 length: 14
V gene: TRBV10-2
D gene: NA
CDR3 protein: CASGRAQATDTQYF
CDR3 DNA: TGCGCCAGCGGGCGGGCACAGGCCACAGATACGCAGTATTTT

clone size: NA
J gene: TRBJ1-4
CDR3 length: 13
V gene: TRBV29-1
D gene: NA
CDR3 protein: CSAEGDPEGKLFF
CDR3 DNA: TGCAGCGCGGAAGGGGACCCCGAGGGGAAACTGTTTTTT

clone size: NA
J gene: TRBJ1-5
CDR3 length: 13
V gene: TRBV29-1
D gene: NA
CDR3 protein: CSVQTGWDQPQHF
CDR3 DNA: TGCAGCGTGCAAACAGGGTGGGATCAGCCCCAGCATTTT

clone size: few
J gene: TRBJ2-1
CDR3 length: 15
V gene: TRBV14
D gene: TRBD1
CDR3 protein: CASSLGGPVDNEQFF
CDR3 DNA: TGTGCCAGCAGCCTAGGGGGCCCGGTCGACAATGAGCAGTTCTTC

clone size: many
J gene: TRBJ2-1
CDR3 length: 16
V gene: TRBV4-2
D gene: TRBD2
CDR3 protein: CASRMSMASGYNEQFF
CDR3 DNA: TGTGCCAGCAGAATGTCCATGGCTAGCGGATACAATGAGCAGTTCTTC

clone size: NA
J gene: TRBJ2-3
CDR3 length: 14
V gene: TRBV4-3
D gene: NA
CDR3 protein: CASSQASRTDTQYF
CDR3 DNA: TGCGCCAGCAGCCAAGCCTCCCGCACAGATACGCAGTATTTT

clone size: NA
J gene: TRBJ2-7
CDR3 length: 15
V gene: TRBV5-1
D gene: TRBD2
CDR3 protein: CASSLGLAGGHEQYF
CDR3 DNA: TGCGCCAGCAGCTTGGGACTAGCGGGAGGGCACGAGCAGTACTTC

clone size: few
J gene: TRBJ2-1
CDR3 length: 16
V gene: TRBV18
D gene: TRBD1
CDR3 protein: CASSAQPGQLANEQFF
CDR3 DNA: TGTGCCAGCTCAGCCCAACCGGGACAGTTGGCCAATGAGCAGTTCTTC

clone size: NA
J gene: TRBJ2-7
CDR3 length: 12
V gene: TRBV30
D gene: NA
CDR3 protein: CAWSVLRDEQYF
CDR3 DNA: TGTGCCTGGAGTGTACTGCGGGACGAGCAGTACTTC

clone size: NA
J gene: TRBJ2-3
CDR3 length: 15
V gene: TRBV7-2
D gene: TRBD2
CDR3 protein: CASSRTSGGAWTQYF
CDR3 DNA: TGTGCCAGCAGCAGGACTAGCGGGGGGGCGTGGACGCAGTATTTT

clone size: few
J gene: TRBJ1-6
CDR3 length: 17
V gene: TRBV6-2/TRBV6-3
D gene: NA
CDR3 protein: CASSRPGPSSYNSPLHF
CDR3 DNA: TGTGCCAGCAGTCGCCCGGGACCGAGCTCCTATAATTCACCCCTCCACTTT

clone size: NA
J gene: TRBJ1-2
CDR3 length: 13
V gene: TRBV7-9
D gene: NA
CDR3 protein: CASSFSGPRGYTF
CDR3 DNA: TGTGCCAGCAGCTTCTCCGGGCCTAGGGGCTACACCTTC

clone size: NA
J gene: TRBJ2-1
CDR3 length: 15
V gene: TRBV9
D gene: NA
CDR3 protein: CASSVDHSRNNEQFF
CDR3 DNA: TGTGCCAGCAGCGTAGACCATTCCAGAAACAATGAGCAGTTCTTC

clone size: NA
J gene: TRBJ2-1
CDR3 length: 18
V gene: TRBV4-1
D gene: TRBD2
CDR3 protein: CASSQVYQTSGGRNEQFF
CDR3 DNA: TGCGCCAGCAGCCAAGTTTACCAGACTAGCGGGGGGCGGAATGAGCAGTTCTTC

clone size: many
J gene: TRBJ2-7
CDR3 length: 11
V gene: TRBV29-1
D gene: NA
CDR3 protein: CSVQDFYEQYF
CDR3 DNA: TGCAGCGTTCAGGATTTCTACGAGCAGTACTTC

clone size: NA
J gene: TRBJ2-5
CDR3 length: 13
V gene: TRBV20-1
D gene: TRBD1
CDR3 protein: CSARTGGAQTQYF
CDR3 DNA: TGCAGTGCTAGGACAGGGGGCGCACAGACCCAGTACTTC

clone size: NA
J gene: TRBJ2-5
CDR3 length: 15
V gene: TRBV5-1
D gene: NA
CDR3 protein: CASSLGQSLSEFQYF
CDR3 DNA: TGCGCCAGCAGCTTAGGACAGTCCCTCTCGGAGTTCCAGTACTTC

clone size: NA
J gene: TRBJ2-3
CDR3 length: 13
V gene: TRBV20-1
D gene: NA
CDR3 protein: CSVGGDLPDTQYF
CDR3 DNA: TGCAGTGTGGGCGGGGATCTTCCAGATACGCAGTATTTT

clone size: NA
J gene: TRBJ2-5
CDR3 length: 14
V gene: TRBV2
D gene: NA
CDR3 protein: CARHRRDPSGTQYF
CDR3 DNA: TGTGCCAGGCATCGGCGGGACCCATCGGGGACCCAGTACTTC

clone size: NA
J gene: TRBJ1-1
CDR3 length: 14
V gene: TRBV6-5
D gene: NA
CDR3 protein: CASSWGYPDTEVFF
CDR3 DNA: TGTGCCAGCAGTTGGGGATATCCGGACACTGAAGTTTTCTTT

clone size: few
J gene: TRBJ2-3
CDR3 length: 17
V gene: TRBV18
D gene: TRBD2
CDR3 protein: CASSPGLGTSSTDTQYF
CDR3 DNA: TGTGCCAGCTCACCTGGTCTCGGGACTAGTTCCACAGATACGCAGTATTTT

clone size: few
J gene: TRBJ2-1
CDR3 length: 13
V gene: TRBV7-7
D gene: NA
CDR3 protein: CASSPSPGNEQFF
CDR3 DNA: TGTGCTAGCAGCCCATCTCCGGGGAATGAGCAGTTCTTC

clone size: NA
J gene: TRBJ2-2
CDR3 length: 15
V gene: TRBV6-2/TRBV6-3
D gene: TRBD2
CDR3 protein: CASSLTAGATGELFF
CDR3 DNA: TGTGCCAGCAGTTTGACAGCGGGGGCCACCGGGGAGCTGTTTTTT

clone size: NA
J gene: TRBJ2-7
CDR3 length: 16
V gene: TRBV20-1
D gene: TRBD2
CDR3 protein: CSARDFAGGNTYEQYF
CDR3 DNA: TGCAGTGCTAGAGATTTTGCGGGGGGGAATACCTACGAGCAGTACTTC

clone size: few
J gene: TRBJ2-5
CDR3 length: 12
V gene: TRBV28
D gene: NA
CDR3 protein: CASTPPRGTQYF
CDR3 DNA: TGTGCCAGCACACCCCCCCGGGGGACCCAGTACTTC

clone size: few
J gene: TRBJ2-7
CDR3 length: 14
V gene: TRBV29-1
D gene: NA
CDR3 protein: CSVSRSGTSYEQYF
CDR3 DNA: TGCAGCGTTTCCCGATCGGGGACCTCCTACGAGCAGTACTTC

clone size: few
J gene: TRBJ1-2
CDR3 length: 13
V gene: TRBV6-6
D gene: NA
CDR3 protein: CASSYDPAQGYTF
CDR3 DNA: TGTGCCAGCAGTTACGACCCGGCTCAGGGCTACACCTTC

clone size: NA
J gene: TRBJ1-1
CDR3 length: 12
V gene: TRBV30
D gene: NA
CDR3 protein: CAWSKTGVVAFF
CDR3 DNA: TGTGCCTGGAGTAAAACAGGCGTTGTGGCTTTCTTT

clone size: NA
J gene: TRBJ2-2
CDR3 length: 15
V gene: TRBV4-1
D gene: NA
CDR3 protein: CASSHTGLGIGELFF
CDR3 DNA: TGCGCCAGCAGCCATACAGGGCTAGGGATCGGGGAGCTGTTTTTT

clone size: few
J gene: TRBJ1-5
CDR3 length: 17
V gene: TRBV15
D gene: NA
CDR3 protein: CATSSRRDPIGNQPQHF
CDR3 DNA: TGTGCCACCAGCTCAAGACGGGATCCCATAGGCAATCAGCCCCAGCATTTT

clone size: NA
J gene: TRBJ2-7
CDR3 length: 12
V gene: TRBV27
D gene: NA
CDR3 protein: CASNNVGYEQYF
CDR3 DNA: TGTGCCAGCAATAATGTGGGCTACGAGCAGTACTTC

clone size: few
J gene: TRBJ2-1
CDR3 length: 13
V gene: TRBV4-2
D gene: NA
CDR3 protein: CASRPAGYNEQFF
CDR3 DNA: TGTGCCAGCAGGCCAGCCGGATACAATGAGCAGTTCTTC

clone size: few
J gene: TRBJ2-7
CDR3 length: 15
V gene: TRBV5-1
D gene: TRBD1
CDR3 protein: CASSTTGTGVCVQYF
CDR3 DNA: TGCGCCAGCAGCACCACCGGGACAGGGGTCTGCGTGCAGTACTTC

clone size: few
J gene: TRBJ2-3
CDR3 length: 16
V gene: TRBV7-6
D gene: NA
CDR3 protein: CASSLVAPSSADTQYF
CDR3 DNA: TGTGCCAGCAGCTTGGTGGCTCCATCTAGCGCAGATACGCAGTATTTT

clone size: many
J gene: TRBJ1-1
CDR3 length: 12
V gene: TRBV6-6
D gene: NA
CDR3 protein: CASSQSRTEAFF
CDR3 DNA: TGTGCCAGCAGTCAAAGCAGGACTGAAGCTTTCTTT

clone size: few
J gene: TRBJ2-3
CDR3 length: 19
V gene: TRBV20-1
D gene: TRBD1
CDR3 protein: CSARDFRLGTGVFTDTQYF
CDR3 DNA: TGCAGTGCTAGAGACTTTCGACTGGGGACAGGAGTTTTCACAGATACGCAGTATTTT

clone size: NA
J gene: TRBJ2-7
CDR3 length: 15
V gene: TRBV5-6
D gene: TRBD2
CDR3 protein: CASSLVIAGNYEQYF
CDR3 DNA: TGTGCCAGCAGCTTGGTTATAGCGGGGAATTACGAGCAGTACTTC